A selection of T cell receptor beta chains follows, all from one sample in a study of cytomegalovirus exposure and HLA in healthy donors. Some clones are missing from TCRdb's copy, which holds only in-frame ones; the method was immunoSEQ multiplex PCR. In the table there are 100,000 to 150,000 clones, about 78% of which are singletons. The source material was PBMCs. These receptors came from a human donor in good health. Both conserved end residues are part of each CDR3. D genes are given only for firm matches. Size values are once, few and many counts, or a class for expanded clones, and some rows have none.

V,size,D,J,CDR3,DNA
TRBV29-1,.,.,TRBJ2-3,CSVREGDTQYF,TGCAGCGTTCGGGAAGGAGATACGCAGTATTTT
TRBV5-8,.,TRBD2,TRBJ2-1,CASSLGGGRRSYEQFF,TGTGCCAGCAGCTTGGGCGGCGGGAGGCGGAGTTATGAGCAGTTCTTC
TRBV5-1,.,TRBD2,TRBJ2-1,CASNRGGTSGVGSYNEQFF,TGCGCCAGCAACCGTGGGGGGACTAGCGGGGTAGGCTCCTACAATGAGCAGTTCTTC
TRBV7-2,.,.,TRBJ1-1,CASSPRVAGGTEAFF,TGTGCCAGCAGCCCCCGGGTTGCGGGGGGCACTGAAGCTTTCTTT
TRBV9,.,TRBD1,TRBJ2-1,CASSAGTGLSSYNEQFF,TGTGCCAGCAGCGCAGGGACAGGCCTGAGCTCCTACAATGAGCAGTTCTTC
TRBV6-1,.,TRBD1,TRBJ2-7,CASSQDRGHREQYF,TGTGCCAGCAGTCAAGACAGGGGGCATCGGGAGCAGTACTTC
TRBV5-6,.,TRBD2,TRBJ2-5,CASSLELAGEETQYF,TGTGCCAGCAGCTTGGAACTAGCGGGAGAAGAGACCCAGTACTTC
TRBV5-1,once,TRBD1,TRBJ2-5,CASSLVDRVGETQYF,TGCGCCAGCAGCTTGGTCGACAGGGTGGGAGAGACCCAGTACTTC
TRBV21-1,.,.,TRBJ1-2,CASSKGGTGHGYTF,TGTGCCAGCAGCAAAGGGGGGACAGGGCATGGCTACACCTTC
TRBV15,.,.,TRBJ2-1,CATSRDRASFNEQFF,TGTGCCACCAGCAGAGACCGGGCTAGCTTCAATGAGCAGTTCTTC
TRBV6-1,.,.,TRBJ1-2,CASSELSGTGGYTF,TGTGCCAGCAGTGAATTATCGGGAACTGGTGGCTACACCTTC
TRBV19,.,TRBD1,TRBJ2-7,CASSPRDRVGHEQYF,TGTGCCAGTAGTCCGCGGGACAGGGTGGGCCACGAGCAGTACTTC
TRBV28,.,.,TRBJ2-7,CASRIGPGEYSYEQYF,TGTGCCAGCAGAATCGGGCCCGGGGAATACTCCTACGAGCAGTACTTC
TRBV7-7,.,.,TRBJ2-1,CASSPDPIGEQFF,TGTGCTAGCAGCCCAGACCCGATCGGGGAGCAGTTCTTC
TRBV9,.,.,TRBJ1-1,CASSAHNGLNTEAFF,TGTGCCAGCAGCGCCCATAACGGGTTGAACACTGAAGCTTTCTTT
TRBV7-9,.,TRBD2,TRBJ2-3,CSSSPGSSGFTDTQYF,TGTTCCAGCAGCCCAGGGTCTAGCGGGTTCACAGATACGCAGTATTTT
TRBV4-1,few,.,TRBJ2-7,CASSQDSFVGLASYEQYF,TGCGCCAGCAGCCAAGATTCGTTTGTCGGGCTAGCCTCCTACGAGCAGTACTTC
TRBV28,.,.,TRBJ2-1,CASSLESERSYNEQFF,TGTGCCAGCAGTTTGGAGTCCGAAAGGAGCTACAATGAGCAGTTCTTC
TRBV27,.,TRBD2,TRBJ2-7,CASSRSGGVYEQYF,TGTGCCAGCAGTCGATCGGGAGGGGTATACGAGCAGTACTTC
TRBV29-1,.,.,TRBJ2-7,CSVDGQGTYEQYF,TGCAGCGTTGACGGGCAGGGGACATACGAGCAGTACTTC
TRBV19,.,.,TRBJ1-2,CASSFSGGAGNYGYTF,TGTGCCAGTAGTTTCTCCGGGGGAGCGGGAAACTATGGCTACACCTTC
TRBV2,.,TRBD1,TRBJ1-2,CASSENGQGLGGYTF,TGTGCCAGCAGTGAAAATGGACAGGGATTAGGTGGCTACACCTTC
TRBV9,.,.,TRBJ1-1,CASSVEQYGRNTEAFF,TGTGCCAGCAGCGTAGAACAGTACGGCCGGAACACTGAAGCTTTCTTT
TRBV28,.,TRBD1,TRBJ2-5,CASSSHRQGAETQYF,TGTGCCAGCAGTTCCCATAGACAGGGCGCCGAGACCCAGTACTTC
TRBV9,.,TRBD1,TRBJ1-4,CASSDGGQEGEKLFF,TGTGCCAGCAGCGATGGGGGACAGGAAGGAGAAAAACTGTTTTTT